This T cell receptor beta chain is from a study of T cells after yellow fever vaccination (dated by TCRdb to the late 2010s). For context, the study as a whole: Libraries from fractions with low cell numbers were prepared with the SMART-Seq v4 Ultra Low Input RNA kit. To follow T-cell clones before and after both primary and booster YFV17D yellow fever vaccination, bulk TCR alpha and beta repertoires underwent longitudinal sequencing. The cohort comprised two healthy male donors, one aged 18 to 29 and one aged 30 to 40 years. Bulk PBMC replicates and cell subsets were isolated from blood drawn at multiple timepoints before and after both primary and secondary immunization.

Trimming removed 3 bases from V and 4 bases from J; the gene matches leave 10 bases unexplained. Reading from cysteine to phenylalanine, the CDR3 counts 16 amino acids. The CDR3 DNA has 48 bases and is translated from base 1. From a lookup of the germline V gene, CDR1 and CDR2 are SGHRS and YFSETQ. This clonotype was detected a few times. This clone's antigen is unknown. The input lacks base qualities; no much larger clone sits a single base away. What the study reported, not specific to this receptor: After the booster, most clones that had expanded after primary vaccination were detected again (about 95% of CD4 and around nine tenths of CD8), suggesting broad maintenance of memory. Because only two donors were included in the study, the extent to which the findings can be generalized is limited. Compared with the primary T-cell response, the secondary T-cell response was faster but weaker, reaching its peak on day 5 rather than on day 15. A small fraction of clonotypes showed up in both the CD4 and CD8 compartments, probably as a result of convergent recombination. Because abundant contaminating clonotypes from the bulk population could be contained in FACS-sorted repertoires, computational filtering was required.

Synthesis of TCR cDNA relied on 5'RACE template switching, a step that introduced a universal primer site along with unique molecular identifiers. Priming of cDNA synthesis was performed from both the TCR alpha and TCR beta constant segments. Library amplification involved two PCR steps, and the second step added sample barcodes and sequencing adapters. Sequencing of libraries was done on Illumina HiSeq 2500 (2x100 bp) or NovaSeq (2x150 bp). The original methods were these. MIGEC handled demultiplexing of reads and collapsing into UMI consensus sequences, while MiXCR performed V(D)J alignment. Vaccine-responding clonotypes were identified with edgeR using replicate PBMC samples, with FDR below 0.01 and a log2 fold change above 5 up to day 15 being required. Bulk clonotypes were assigned CD4 or CD8 identity according to which sequenced CD4 or CD8 repertoire held them at higher abundance. TCRdb redid the processing of the public reads, applying fastp at Q25 and MiXCR, and retained in-frame beta chains. Rows with a matching CDR3 protein are joined into one entry that keeps the most common DNA and genes. What appears here as the V and J calls and clone size reflects TCRdb's work, not the paper's. Counted in this sample were 500,000 to 550,000 distinct CDR3 sequences; 21% of them appeared once. 16% of the sample rests with the top ten.

The treatment or condition tag for this specimen amounts to: live attenuated yellow fever vaccine strain. At every blood-draw timepoint, two biological replicates of bulk PBMCs were collected. A standard Ficoll-Paque protocol was used to isolate PBMCs from peripheral blood. RNA was extracted with TriZol from bulk PBMCs, CD4 and CD8 fractions, and dextramer-positive and dextramer-negative fractions. This clonotype originated in a man between 18 and 35 years old who received the YFV17D yellow fever vaccine. The chain is encoded by TRBV5-1 joined to TRBJ2-5, and 9 junctional nucleotides match TRBD2. The material was PBMCs, obtained approximately 22 days after the first yellow fever vaccination. At the DNA level, the sequence is TGCGCCAGCAGCTCCGACGGGCGGGGGGGTGGAGAGACCCAGTACTTC. This sequence encodes CASSSDGRGGGETQYF.